This T cell receptor beta chain is from a study of T cell responses to AZD1222 COVID-19 vaccine. Whole-study findings and limits: At 160-218 and 743-854, vaccine-associated CD4 TCRs were dominant, and they spanned spike. Repertoires were obtained only post-peak T cell response. Clonal diversity was possibly underestimated; the donors were predominantly white British and more often female. Spike-specific TCR breadth and depth both grew after two AZD1222 doses.

Sequencing used immunoSEQ multiplex PCR; TCRdb keeps in-frame clones, though not all of them. Of 130,000 to 150,000 clones in the sample, 70% to 90% are singletons; the top ten hold around 5%. With 7 bases clipped from V and 4 bases from J, the junction kept 12 bases outside the gene matches. The germline CDR1 and CDR2 sequences are MNHEY and SVGAGI. This CDR3 has 15 amino acids. This clone occurred once. As yet, its antigen is unknown. The sample consisted of peripheral blood, taken 28 days after the second AZD1222 dose. The rearrangement uses TRBV6-5 and TRBJ1-2, with 7 bases fitting TRBD1. This clonotype was sampled from an adult who received the AZD1222 COVID-19 vaccine. The chain's CDR3 is CASTLDRTDLYGYTF. Here the CDR3 DNA reads TGTGCCAGCACCCTGGACAGGACAGACCTCTATGGCTACACCTTC.